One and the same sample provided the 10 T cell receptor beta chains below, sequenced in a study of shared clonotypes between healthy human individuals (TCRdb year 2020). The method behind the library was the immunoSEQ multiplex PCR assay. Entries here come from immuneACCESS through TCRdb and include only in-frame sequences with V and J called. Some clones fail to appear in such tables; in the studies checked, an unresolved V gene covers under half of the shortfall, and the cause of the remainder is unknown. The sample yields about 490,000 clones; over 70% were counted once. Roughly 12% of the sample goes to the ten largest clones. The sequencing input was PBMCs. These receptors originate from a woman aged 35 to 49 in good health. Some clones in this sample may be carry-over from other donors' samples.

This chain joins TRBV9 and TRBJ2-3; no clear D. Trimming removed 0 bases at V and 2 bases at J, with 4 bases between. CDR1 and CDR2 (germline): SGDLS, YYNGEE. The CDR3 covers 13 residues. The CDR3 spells CASSVGATDTQYF. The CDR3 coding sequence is TGTGCCAGCAGCGTAGGGGCCACAGATACGCAGTATTTT.

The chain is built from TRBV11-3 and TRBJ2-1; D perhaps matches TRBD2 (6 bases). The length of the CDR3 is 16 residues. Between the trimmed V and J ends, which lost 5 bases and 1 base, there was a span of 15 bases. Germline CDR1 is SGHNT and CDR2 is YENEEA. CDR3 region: CASSLGGPGSYNEQFF. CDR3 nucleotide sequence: TGTGCCAGCAGCCTGGGGGGACCGGGTTCCTACAATGAGCAGTTCTTC.

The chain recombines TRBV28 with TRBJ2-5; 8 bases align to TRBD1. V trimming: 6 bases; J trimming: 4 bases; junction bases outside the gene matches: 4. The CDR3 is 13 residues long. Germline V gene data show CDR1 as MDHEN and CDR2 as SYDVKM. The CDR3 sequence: CASREGQVETQYF. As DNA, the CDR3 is TGTGCCAGCAGGGAGGGACAGGTAGAGACCCAGTACTTC.

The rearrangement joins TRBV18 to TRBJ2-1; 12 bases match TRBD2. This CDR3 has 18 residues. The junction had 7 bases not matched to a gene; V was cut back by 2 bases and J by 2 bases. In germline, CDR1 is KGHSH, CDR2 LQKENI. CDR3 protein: CASSPSPTSGGTYNEQFF. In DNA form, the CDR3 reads TGTGCCAGCTCACCAAGCCCCACTAGCGGGGGGACCTACAATGAGCAGTTCTTC.

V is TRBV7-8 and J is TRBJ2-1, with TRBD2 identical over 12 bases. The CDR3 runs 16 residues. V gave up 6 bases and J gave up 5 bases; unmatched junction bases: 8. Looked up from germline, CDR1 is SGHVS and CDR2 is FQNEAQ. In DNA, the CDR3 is TGTGCCAGCAGACGAACGGGACTAGCGGGCCACAATGAGCAGTTCTTC. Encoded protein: CASRRTGLAGHNEQFF.

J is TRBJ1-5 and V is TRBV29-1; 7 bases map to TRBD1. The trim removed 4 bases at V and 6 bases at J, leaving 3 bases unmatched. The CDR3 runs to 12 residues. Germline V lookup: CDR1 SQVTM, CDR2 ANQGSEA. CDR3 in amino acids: CSVGQGRQPQHF. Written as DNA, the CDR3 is TGCAGCGTTGGACAGGGCCGTCAGCCCCAGCATTTT.

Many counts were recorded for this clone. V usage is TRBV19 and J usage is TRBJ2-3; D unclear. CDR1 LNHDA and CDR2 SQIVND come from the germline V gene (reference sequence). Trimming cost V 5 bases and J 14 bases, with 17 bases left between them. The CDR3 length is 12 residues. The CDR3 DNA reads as TGTGCCAGTAGTTCGCCGGGCCAAGGCTTGTATTTT. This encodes CASSSPGQGLYF. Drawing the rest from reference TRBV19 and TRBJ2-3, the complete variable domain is DGGITQSPKYLFRKEGQNVTLSCEQNLNHDAMYWYRQDPGQGLRLIYYSQIVNDFQKGDIAEGYSVSREKKESFPLTVTSAQKNPTAFYLCASSSPGQGLYFGPGTRLTVL.

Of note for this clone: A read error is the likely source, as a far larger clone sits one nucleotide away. This chain's CDR3 is CACSESGRETTYEQYF. The CDR3 DNA reads as TGCGCCTGCAGTGAGTCAGGCAGAGAAACAACCTACGAGCAGTACTTC. The chain links TRBV10-2 to TRBJ2-7; D not resolved. The germline V gene has CDR1 WSHSY and CDR2 SAAADI. The CDR3 runs 16 residues.

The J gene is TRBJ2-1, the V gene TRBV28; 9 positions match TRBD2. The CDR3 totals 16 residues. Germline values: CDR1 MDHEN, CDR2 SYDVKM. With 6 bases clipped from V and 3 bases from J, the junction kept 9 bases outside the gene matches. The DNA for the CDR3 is TGTGCCAGCAGCTCGGAGCGGGAGGTTCACTACAATGAGCAGTTCTTC. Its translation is CASSSEREVHYNEQFF. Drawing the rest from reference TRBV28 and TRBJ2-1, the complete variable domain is DVKVTQSSRYLVKRTGEKVFLECVQDMDHENMFWYRQDPGLGLRLIYFSYDVKMKEKGDIPEGYSVSREKKERFSLILESASTNQTSMYLCASSSEREVHYNEQFFGPGTRLTVL.

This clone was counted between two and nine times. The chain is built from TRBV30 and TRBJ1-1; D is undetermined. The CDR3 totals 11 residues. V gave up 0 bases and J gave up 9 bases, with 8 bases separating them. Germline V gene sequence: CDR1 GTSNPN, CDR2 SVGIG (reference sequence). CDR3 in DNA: TGTGCCTGGAGTGTACATAGGCAAGCTTTCTTT. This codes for CAWSVHRQAFF.